These 24 T cell receptor beta chains share one sample of origin, sequenced in a study of PD-1 blockade in classical Hodgkin lymphoma. Profiling relied on immunoSEQ multiplex PCR, and the TCRdb table lists in-frame clones only, not all of them. The table has more than 35,000 clones, over 60% seen once. After autologous stem cell transplantation all patients relapsed, and prior brentuximab vedotin exposure differed between cohorts. The specimen was peripheral blood mononuclear cells (PBMCs), collected before the second cycle of nivolumab. These receptors were collected from a human donor with classical Hodgkin lymphoma.

J is TRBJ1-1 and V is TRBV6-5; D is perhaps TRBD1 (6 bases). Germline-derived CDR1 and CDR2 are MNHEY and SVGAGI. V lost 6 bases, J lost 7 bases, and 18 bases lay in between. This CDR3 comprises 14 residues. The CDR3 nucleotides read TGTGCCAGCAGCCCGATCAAGGACAGTCTTGAAGCTTTCTTT. This translates into CASSPIKDSLEAFF.

This chain uses TRBV19 with TRBJ2-2; D may be TRBD1 (5 bases). Germline assignment: CDR1 LNHDA and CDR2 SQIVND (reference sequence). The CDR3 has 14 amino acids. V shed 5 bases and J shed 6 bases, with 13 bases lying between them. Here the CDR3 DNA reads TGTGCCAGTAGTTCTTCCTTACAGGCCGGGGAGCTGTTTTTT. This translates into CASSSSLQAGELFF.

The chain links TRBV2 to TRBJ1-3; TRBD1 agrees at 8 bases. Trimming cost V 3 bases and J 0 bases; bases outside gene matches: 4. This CDR3 comprises 16 residues. Germline V gene data show CDR1 as SNHLY and CDR2 as FYNNEI. The CDR3 region has the DNA TGTGCCAGCAGTGAGGGTACAGGGGGCTCTGGAAACACCATATATTTT. Its translation: CASSEGTGGSGNTIYF.

The CDR3 region has the DNA TGTGCCAGCAGCACTAGCGGGGGAGATACGCAGTATTTT. The encoded protein is CASSTSGGDTQYF. The genes are TRBV11-2 and TRBJ2-3, with 11 nucleotides matching TRBD2. Losses at the gene ends were 5 bases for V and 5 bases for J; bases not matched to a gene: 0. Germline V lookup: CDR1 SGHAT, CDR2 FQNNGV. CDR3 length: 13 amino acids.

J is TRBJ2-5 and V is TRBV7-9; 10 bases match TRBD2. Trimming at V came to 4 bases and at J to 5 bases, leaving 4 bases not matched to a gene. The CDR3 length is 14 residues. Germline V CDR1 and CDR2: SEHNR, FQNEAQ (reference sequence). The CDR3 loop reads CASSSSGGEETQYF. The CDR3 DNA reads as TGTGCCAGCAGCTCAAGCGGGGGGGAGGAGACCCAGTACTTC.

The gene calls are TRBV27 and TRBJ1-2; 8 bases line up with TRBD1. The J segment lost 3 bases and the V segment lost 5 bases, leaving 5 bases of the junction unmatched. This CDR3 has 14 amino acids. Germline loops: CDR1 MNHEY, CDR2 SMNVEV (reference sequence). The CDR3 reads CASSRDRTYYGYTF. Here the CDR3 DNA reads TGTGCCAGCAGTCGGGACAGGACTTACTATGGCTACACCTTC.

V is TRBV7-2 and J is TRBJ2-2; D is unclear. CDR3 size: 15 residues. The germline V and J ends were trimmed by 0 bases and 8 bases, with 13 bases remaining between them. Germline lookup yields CDR1 SGHTA and CDR2 FQGNSA. The chain's CDR3 is CASSLAVAIRGELFF. CDR3 in DNA: TGTGCCAGCAGCTTAGCGGTAGCCATTCGGGGGGAGCTGTTTTTT.

The rearrangement links TRBV27 to TRBJ2-6, with D possibly matching TRBD1 (6 bases). With 5 bases removed from V and 2 bases from J, the gap between germline ends came to 13 bases. Germline-derived CDR1 and CDR2 are MNHEY and SMNVEV (reference sequence). The CDR3 has 16 amino acids. The CDR3 bases are TGTGCCAGCAGTGCACGTCACAGGGCTGGGGCCAACGTCCTGACTTTC. It is translated as CASSARHRAGANVLTF.

Only a few counts were recorded for this clone. The chain couples TRBV7-2 to TRBJ2-2; TRBD2 aligns across 9 bases. V was clipped by 4 bases and J by 1 base; unmatched bases: 7. The CDR3 is 17 amino acids. Germline V gene sequence: CDR1 SGHTA, CDR2 FQGNSA. In DNA form, the CDR3 reads TGTGCCAGCAGCTCCCGCGGGAGGGGGGGGAACACCGGGGAGCTGTTTTTT. Translated, it gives CASSSRGRGGNTGELFF.

This clone turned up a few times. The chain recombines TRBV4-3 with TRBJ2-7, with TRBD1 as a possible D gene (7 bases). V lost 0 bases and J lost 1, with 13 bases in between. CDR3 size: 16 residues. Looked up from germline, CDR1 is LGHNA and CDR2 is YSLEER. CDR3 in amino acids: CASSQDHRGGSYEQYF. DNA for the CDR3: TGCGCCAGCAGCCAAGACCACAGGGGAGGATCCTACGAGCAGTACTTC.

The chain combines TRBV9 with TRBJ2-1; 10 nucleotides align to TRBD2. Germline V CDR1 and CDR2: SGDLS, YYNGEE. V shed 2 bases, J shed 10 bases, and the junction held 6 bases outside the gene matches. This CDR3 is 14 amino acids long. The CDR3 region is CASSVSSGGGEQFF. The CDR3 DNA reads as TGTGCCAGCAGCGTCTCTAGCGGGGGCGGGGAGCAGTTCTTC.

The table lists this clone with a few counts. The chain uses TRBV29-1 and TRBJ2-3; a possible D gene is TRBD1 (5 bases). V shed 0 bases and J shed 0 bases, with 13 bases lying between them. The CDR3 totals 16 residues. Germline V gene lookup returns CDR1 SQVTM and CDR2 ANQGSEA. The CDR3 DNA reads as TGCAGCGTTGAAGATCTCGACCCAGGGAGCACAGATACGCAGTATTTT. Protein sequence: CSVEDLDPGSTDTQYF.

The chain employs TRBV7-5 and TRBJ2-7. TRBV7-5 is deemed a pseudogene. The CDR3 covers 15 residues. The CDR3 nucleotides read TGTGCCAGAAGCTTAGCGGGCTGGTTTTCCTACGAGCAGTACTTC. This encodes CARSLAGWFSYEQYF.

V gene TRBV5-1 combines with J gene TRBJ2-1; 11 bases are shared with TRBD2. The junction had 5 bases not matched to a gene; V was cut back by 4 bases and J by 5 bases. In germline, CDR1 is SGHRS, CDR2 YFSETQ. CDR3 length: 15 amino acids. CDR3 loop: CASSALAGGNNEQFF. The DNA for the CDR3 is TGCGCCAGCAGCGCCCTAGCGGGGGGTAACAATGAGCAGTTCTTC.

The chain uses TRBV14 and TRBJ1-3; D is undetermined. Germline V gives CDR1 SGHDN, CDR2 FVKESK. The CDR3 extends over 13 amino acids. V lost 0 bases, J lost 13 bases, and 13 bases lay in between. The CDR3 is CASSQDLVAAIYF. In nucleotides, the CDR3 is TGTGCCAGCAGCCAAGATCTGGTGGCAGCTATATATTTT. The full variable domain, rest sourced from reference TRBV14 and TRBJ1-3, is EAGVTQFPSHSVIEKGQTVTLRCDPISGHDNLYWYRRVMGKEIKFLLHFVKESKQDESGMPNNRFLAERTGGTYSTLKVQPAELEDSGVYFCASSQDLVAAIYFGEGSWLTVV.

This clone was detected once. The V gene is TRBV2, the J gene TRBJ2-1; possibly TRBD1 or TRBD2 for D (7 bases each). Germline assignment: CDR1 SNHLY and CDR2 FYNNEI. V gave up 6 bases and J gave up 4 bases, with 16 bases separating them. CDR3 size: 15 residues. The CDR3 DNA is TGTGCCAGCAGGGCGGGCAGGGGGGGATACAATGAGCAGTTCTTC. It yields the protein CASRAGRGGYNEQFF. Looking up the rest from reference TRBV2 and TRBJ2-1 gives the full variable domain: EPEVTQTPSHQVTQMGQEVILRCVPISNHLYFYWYRQILGQKVEFLVSFYNNEISEKSEIFDDQFSVERPDGSNFTLKIRSTKLEDSAMYFCASRAGRGGYNEQFFGPGTRLTVL.

V usage is TRBV6-5 and J usage is TRBJ2-2, with TRBD1 as a possible D gene (5 bases). The germline V gene encodes CDR1 MNHEY and CDR2 SVGAGI. V lost 3 bases and J 2 bases, leaving 10 bases between the germline ends. This CDR3 contains 15 residues. The CDR3 is CASSYETVNTGELFF. Written as DNA, the CDR3 is TGTGCCAGCAGTTATGAGACAGTTAACACCGGGGAGCTGTTTTTT.

This clone was recorded only once. CDR3 residues: CASSLYGAGGSYNEQFF. In DNA form, the CDR3 reads TGCGCCAGCAGCCTATACGGTGCGGGAGGCAGTTACAATGAGCAGTTCTTC. The rearrangement links TRBV4-3 to TRBJ2-1; 8 bases are shared with TRBD2. The CDR3 loop spans 17 amino acids. The germline CDR1 and CDR2 sequences are LGHNA and YSLEER. V shed 4 bases and J 4 bases; nucleotides not matched to a gene: 12.

The chain joins TRBV6-6 to TRBJ2-2; 7 nucleotides agree with TRBD1. The germline gives CDR1 MNHNY, CDR2 SVGAGI (reference sequence). With 5 bases clipped from V and 4 bases from J, the junction kept 4 bases outside the gene matches. CDR3 length: 14 residues. The CDR3 bases are TGTGCCAGCAGTGGTCGGACAGGCACCGGGGAGCTGTTTTTT. Protein product: CASSGRTGTGELFF.

The chain has TRBV2 and TRBJ2-3, with 7 positions matching TRBD2. The CDR3 has 14 residues. Trimming took 7 bases from V and 3 from J; bases not matched to a gene: 7. The germline V gene has CDR1 SNHLY and CDR2 FYNNEI. In nucleotides, the CDR3 is TGTGCCAGCAACTATGCGGGGGTAACAGATACGCAGTATTTT. Residues: CASNYAGVTDTQYF.

The chain links TRBV11-2 to TRBJ2-1, with D possibly matching TRBD1 (5 bases). Trimming took 1 base from V and 7 from J, leaving 17 bases between them. Germline CDR1 and CDR2: SGHAT and FQNNGV. There are 16 residues in the CDR3. The CDR3 DNA reads as TGTGCCAGCAGCTTAGCGGCAGGGAAGTTATTGAATGAGCAGTTCTTC. Its translation: CASSLAAGKLLNEQFF.

The CDR3 DNA reads TGTGCCAGCAGCTGGGATGGCTACACCTTC. Its protein is CASSWDGYTF. This chain links TRBV7-9 with TRBJ1-2; D is uncertain. Germline CDR1 is SEHNR and CDR2 is FQNEAQ (reference sequence). Trimming took 4 bases from V and 6 from J, leaving 3 bases between them. The CDR3 is 10 amino acids.

This clone was recorded a few times. The rearrangement links TRBV5-4 to TRBJ2-5; 10 nucleotides agree with TRBD2. Germline V gene data show CDR1 as SGHNT and CDR2 as YYREEE (reference sequence). The CDR3 consists of 16 residues. V was pared by 1 base and J by 2 bases, with 5 bases of the junction left unmatched. In DNA form, the CDR3 reads TGTGCCAGCAGCTTGCCCCTAGCGGGGGCTCAAGAGACCCAGTACTTC. It encodes CASSLPLAGAQETQYF.

This chain links TRBV18 with TRBJ2-5; tentatively, D is TRBD1 (5 bases). Germline values: CDR1 KGHSH, CDR2 LQKENI. The CDR3 consists of 14 residues. Trimming took off 4 bases at V and 2 bases at J, with 11 bases between the two ends. The CDR3 bases are TGTGCCAGCTCACACCCGACAGAACAAGAGACCCAGTACTTC. This codes for CASSHPTEQETQYF.